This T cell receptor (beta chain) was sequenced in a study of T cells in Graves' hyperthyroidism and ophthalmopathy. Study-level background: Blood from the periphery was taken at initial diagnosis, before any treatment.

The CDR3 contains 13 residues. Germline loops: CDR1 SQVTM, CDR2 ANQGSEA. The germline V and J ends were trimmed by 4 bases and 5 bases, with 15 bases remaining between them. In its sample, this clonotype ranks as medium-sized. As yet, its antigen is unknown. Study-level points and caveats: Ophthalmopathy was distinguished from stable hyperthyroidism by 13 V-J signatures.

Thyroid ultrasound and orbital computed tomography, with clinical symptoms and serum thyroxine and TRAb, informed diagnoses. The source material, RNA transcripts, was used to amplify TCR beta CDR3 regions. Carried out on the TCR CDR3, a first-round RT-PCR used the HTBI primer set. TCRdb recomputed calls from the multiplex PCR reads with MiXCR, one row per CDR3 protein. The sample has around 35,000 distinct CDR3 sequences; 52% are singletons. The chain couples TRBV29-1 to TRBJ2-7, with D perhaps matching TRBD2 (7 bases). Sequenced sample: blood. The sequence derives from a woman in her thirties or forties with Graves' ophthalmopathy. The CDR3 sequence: CSVGRGAGNEQYF. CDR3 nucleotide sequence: TGCAGCGTTGGTCGGGGGGCGGGCAACGAGCAGTACTTC.